These 17 T cell receptor beta chains came from one sample sequenced in a study of identical twins (dated by TCRdb to 2015 to 2016). The library relied on 5' RACE. Reads for this sample came from an Illumina HiSeq 2000. TCRdb trimmed public reads at Q25 via fastp, called clones via MiXCR and kept in-frame beta chains. Each CDR3 protein gets just one entry, which takes the most common genes and DNA from the rows behind it. The sample yields 470,000 or so distinct CDR3 sequences; more than 20% were counted once. Clones ranked in the top ten supply roughly 3% of the sample. These data were likewise used in another study, on T cells expressing NK-cell markers.

The source material was CD4+ T cells sorted from blood. These TCRs come from a woman between 18 and 29 years old in good health.

The J gene is TRBJ2-3, the V gene TRBV7-2, with TRBD2 matching over 7 bases. V dropped 4 bases and J dropped 3; count of bases not matched to a gene: 7. The CDR3 is 15 amino acids. Germline assignment: CDR1 SGHTA and CDR2 FQGNSA. CDR3 sequence: CASSSPGGNTDTQYF. The CDR3 DNA sequence: TGTGCCAGCAGCTCGCCGGGAGGAAATACAGATACGCAGTATTTT.

The V and J genes are TRBV9 and TRBJ2-3; 10 bases are shared with TRBD2. This CDR3 is 16 amino acids long. J was trimmed by 7 bases and V by 2 bases; bases with no gene match: 10. Germline V gives CDR1 SGDLS, CDR2 YYNGEE. The CDR3 protein is CASSVFEAGGLNTQYF. The CDR3 DNA reads TGTGCCAGCAGCGTTTTTGAAGCGGGGGGGCTAAATACGCAGTATTTT.

CDR3 amino acids: CASSQDPYPQDRVVYEQYF. CDR3 nucleotides: TGCGCCAGCAGCCAAGATCCGTACCCTCAAGACAGGGTGGTCTACGAGCAGTACTTC. The rearrangement uses TRBV4-3 and TRBJ2-7; 7 bases fit TRBD1. The CDR3 is 19 residues long. The V gene's germline CDR1 is LGHNA and CDR2 YSLEER. V gave up 0 bases and J gave up 3 bases; unmatched junction bases: 17.

This clonotype turned up a few times. This chain uses TRBV10-3 with TRBJ2-3; 11 bases fit TRBD2. Germline assignment: CDR1 ENHRY and CDR2 SYGVKD. J was trimmed by 4 bases and V by 4 bases; bases with no gene match: 4. The CDR3 sequence is 15 residues long. For the CDR3, the DNA is TGTGCCATCAGTGGCGGGACTAGCGGACCAGATACGCAGTATTTT. Residues: CAISGGTSGPDTQYF.

The rearrangement uses TRBV6-5 and TRBJ1-5; D call uncertain. There are 13 residues in the CDR3. Trimming stripped 2 bases from V and 5 bases from J, with 7 bases between. Germline CDR1 MNHEY, CDR2 SVGAGI. The CDR3 protein is CASSYNGYQPQHF. In DNA form, the CDR3 reads TGTGCCAGCAGTTACAACGGGTATCAGCCCCAGCATTTT.

The table lists this clonotype with a few counts. The V gene is TRBV5-1, the J gene TRBJ1-2; D may be TRBD1 (5 bases). Germline V lookup: CDR1 SGHRS, CDR2 YFSETQ. This CDR3 contains 14 residues. The ends were cut back, 3 bases at V and 8 bases at J, with 17 bases in the middle. The CDR3 protein is CASSSKGLASGYTF. In DNA form, the CDR3 reads TGCGCCAGCAGCTCGAAGGGACTAGCGAGCGGCTACACCTTC.

DNA of the CDR3: TGTGCCATCATGAGGTCAGAGGAAACTGAAGCTTTCTTT. Translation gives CAIMRSEETEAFF. J is TRBJ1-1 and V is TRBV10-3, with D unresolved. This CDR3 has 13 amino acids. Trimming took 7 bases from V and 5 from J, leaving 14 bases between them. Germline V gene data show CDR1 as ENHRY and CDR2 as SYGVKD.

This clonotype was counted only a few times. The CDR3 nucleotides read TGTGCCAGCAGCTTAACAGCGGGGCCAACCGGGGAGCTGTTTTTT. It is translated as CASSLTAGPTGELFF. The chain carries TRBV11-1 and TRBJ2-2; 7 bases match TRBD2. From germline, CDR1 is SGHAT and CDR2 FQDESV (reference sequence). The CDR3 runs 15 residues. V lost 2 bases, J lost 5 bases, and 5 bases stayed unmatched.

This chain uses TRBV12-3 or TRBV12-4 with TRBJ2-5; the D is unclear. V shed 1 base and J shed 5 bases, with 11 bases lying between them. This CDR3 is built from 14 residues. The DNA for the CDR3 is TGTGCCAGCAGTTTAGAGACCATCTTGGAGACCCAGTACTTC. Translation: CASSLETILETQYF.

The V call is TRBV7-2, the J call TRBJ2-5, with 13 bases aligning to TRBD2. Unmatched junction bases numbered 7, after V lost 3 bases and J lost 3 bases. Germline V CDR1 and CDR2: SGHTA, FQGNSA. The CDR3 contains 17 residues. CDR3 DNA: TGTGCCAGCAGCTTGCGCCCCGGGACTAGCGGGGAAGAGACCCAGTACTTC. It codes for CASSLRPGTSGEETQYF.

The J gene is TRBJ1-5, the V gene TRBV10-3; no reliable D call. V was pared by 8 bases and J by 4 bases, with 9 bases between. The CDR3 runs to 12 residues. Germline V gene lookup returns CDR1 ENHRY and CDR2 SYGVKD. The CDR3 region is CAISTPNQPQHF. CDR3 sequence (DNA): TGTGCCATCTCAACTCCGAATCAGCCCCAGCATTTT.

This clonotype was seen once. This chain uses TRBV11-1 with TRBJ2-7; a weak D match, TRBD2 (7 bases). V was cut by 6 bases and J by 3 bases, with 33 bases left in between. Per germline, CDR1 SGHAT and CDR2 FQDESV (reference sequence). This CDR3 has 20 residues. The CDR3 protein is CASSSRGGAGFTVFVYEQYF. CDR3 bases: TGTGCCAGCAGTTCACGAGGGGGAGCGGGGTTCACGGTCTTTGTCTACGAGCAGTACTTC. Based on the CDR3 plus reference TRBV11-1 and TRBJ2-7, the full variable domain is EAEVAQSPRYKITEKSQAVAFWCDPISGHATLYWYRQILGQGPELLVQFQDESVVDDSQLPKDRFSAERLKGVDSTLKIQPAELGDSAMYLCASSSRGGAGFTVFVYEQYFGPGTRLTVT.

This clonotype has more than one count but fewer than ten. The chain employs TRBV7-2 and TRBJ2-7; 7 bases align to TRBD1. CDR1 is SGHTA and CDR2 is FQGNSA in the germline V gene. This CDR3 has 14 residues. V lost 4 bases and J lost 6; bases outside the gene matches: 9. The CDR3 DNA follows: TGTGCCAGCAGCTACCTAACAGGGGATCGCGAGCAGTACTTC. Protein: CASSYLTGDREQYF. Complete variable domain (other parts from reference TRBV7-2 and TRBJ2-7): GAGVSQSPSNKVTEKGKDVELRCDPISGHTALYWYRQSLGQGLEFLIYFQGNSAPDKSGLPSDRFSAERTGGSVSTLTIQRTQQEDSAVYLCASSYLTGDREQYFGPGTRLTVT.

This clonotype occurred many times. In DNA, the CDR3 is TGTGCCTGGAGTTCGAGTCGGAAGGATGAAAAACTGTTTTTT. As protein: CAWSSSRKDEKLFF. The chain combines TRBV30 with TRBJ1-4; D gene ambiguous. The germline V gene has CDR1 GTSNPN and CDR2 SVGIG (reference sequence). There are 14 residues in the CDR3. Trimming removed 2 bases from V and 6 bases from J, with 13 bases in between.

This chain connects TRBV19 to TRBJ1-1; possibly TRBD1 for D (5 bases). Trimming left V 6 bases short and J 13 bases short, with 21 bases between. This CDR3 spans 13 amino acids. Germline CDR1 and CDR2: LNHDA and SQIVND (reference sequence). The CDR3 loop is CASSPITGLTIFF. In DNA, the CDR3 is TGTGCCAGTAGCCCCATTACGGGACTAACAATTTTCTTT.

This clonotype appeared a few times. V and J are TRBV27 and TRBJ2-6, with D possibly TRBD1 on 6 matching bases. Germline assignment: CDR1 MNHEY and CDR2 SMNVEV (reference sequence). The CDR3 is 15 amino acids. Trimming shortened V by 5 bases and J by 1 base, and 9 bases separated the two germline ends. The CDR3 loop is CASSHRGSGANVLTF. CDR3 DNA: TGTGCCAGCAGTCATAGGGGGTCTGGGGCCAACGTCCTGACTTTC.

The chain carries TRBV11-1 and TRBJ2-6, with 7 nucleotides matching TRBD2. The V segment lost 4 bases and the J segment 4 bases; nucleotides outside the gene matches: 16. The CDR3 contains 19 residues. Germline V lookup: CDR1 SGHAT, CDR2 FQDESV (reference sequence). The DNA of the CDR3 is TGTGCCAGCAGCTCCACCCGAGGAGGCGGGGGAATCGGGGCCAACGTCCTGACTTTC. This translates into CASSSTRGGGGIGANVLTF. The complete variable domain, with remaining parts taken from reference TRBV11-1 and TRBJ2-6, reads EAEVAQSPRYKITEKSQAVAFWCDPISGHATLYWYRQILGQGPELLVQFQDESVVDDSQLPKDRFSAERLKGVDSTLKIQPAELGDSAMYLCASSSTRGGGGIGANVLTFGAGSRLTVL.